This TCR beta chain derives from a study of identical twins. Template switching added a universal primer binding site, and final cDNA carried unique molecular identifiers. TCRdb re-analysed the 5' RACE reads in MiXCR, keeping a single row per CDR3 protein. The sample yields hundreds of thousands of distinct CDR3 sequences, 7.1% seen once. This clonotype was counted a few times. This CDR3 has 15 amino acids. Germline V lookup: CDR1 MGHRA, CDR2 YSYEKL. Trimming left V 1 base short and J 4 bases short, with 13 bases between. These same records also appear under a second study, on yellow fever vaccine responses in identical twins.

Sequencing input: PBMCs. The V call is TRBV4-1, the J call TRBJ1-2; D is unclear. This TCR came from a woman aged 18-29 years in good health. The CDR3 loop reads CASSQVLGVGYGYTF. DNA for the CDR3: TGCGCCAGCAGCCAAGTATTGGGAGTGGGCTATGGCTACACCTTC.